This TCR beta chain comes out of a study of T cell repertoires in cytomegalovirus infection. As for the study in general: The public TCR beta signatures pointed to both CMV infection and matching HLA type.

This clonotype was detected a few times. Its cognate antigen is unknown. Using its own MiXCR run on the reads, TCRdb lists one record per CDR3 protein. This sample carries 150,000 to 200,000 distinct CDR3 sequences, about a tenth of them seen once, and the ten largest clones take about 4.6%. Broader study findings: HLA-C-restricted, CMV-specific TCR beta clonotypes were dominant ex vivo. The cumulative frequency of public TCR beta families distinguished individuals who carried CMV together with the relevant HLA.

Germline V gene lookup returns CDR1 SQVTM and CDR2 ANQGSEA. Losses at the gene ends were 6 bases for V and 2 bases for J; bases not matched to a gene: 7. This CDR3 has 15 residues. The sequence came from a human donor in good health (CMV status not recorded). Some clones in this sample may be carry-over from other donors' samples. Sequenced: PBMCs. The gene calls are TRBV29-1 and TRBJ1-1, with TRBD1 matching over 12 bases. Here the CDR3 DNA reads TGCAGCGTGAACCGGGACAGGGGGCTTAACACTGAAGCTTTCTTT. This codes for CSVNRDRGLNTEAFF.